This is a list of T cell receptor beta chains from one sample in a study of shared T cell receptors in the human thymus. Profiled with immunoSEQ multiplex PCR; TCRdb holds only in-frame clones, not every one. The table lists more than 550,000 clones, approximately 85% of them singletons. This sample was shared with a second study, whose subject was human thymus T cells.

The specimen sequenced was thymocytes. The source is a girl younger than two with a congenital heart defect. Each CDR3 is given with its conserved first and last residue. The order of the fields is J gene, clone size, V gene, D gene, CDR3 DNA, CDR3 protein. D genes are given only for firm matches. Clone size is not always given. Where it is, it says once, few, many or a class for expanded clones.

TRBJ1-2 - TRBV9 - TGTGCCAGCAGCAAACCAGACGGACAAGAAATGCACAAGTGGTATGGCTACACCTTC CASSKPDGQEMHKWYGYTF
TRBJ1-6 - TRBV25-1 TRBD1 TGTGCCAGCAGTAAAATGACAGGGAGTTCACCCCTCCACTTT CASSKMTGSSPLHF
TRBJ2-7 few TRBV11-2 TRBD1 TGTGCCAGCAGCTTAGCGGATTGGGGGACAGGAGACTACGAGCAGTACTTC CASSLADWGTGDYEQYF
TRBJ2-1 few TRBV6-5 - TGTGCCAGCAGTTCCGACCCGGGCTCCTACAATGAGCAGTTCTTC CASSSDPGSYNEQFF
TRBJ1-1 - TRBV5-1 TRBD1 TGCGCCAGCAGCTTATCTAAAGGGACAGGGGCAATGAACACTGAAGCTTTCTTT CASSLSKGTGAMNTEAFF
TRBJ2-5 - TRBV4-1 TRBD1 TGCGCCAGCAGCCAAGACCGGGACAGGCAAGAGACCCAGTACTTC CASSQDRDRQETQYF
TRBJ2-3 - TRBV14 - TGTGCCAGCAGCCAAGATATCGCGGGCGGGCCCCCAGATACGCAGTATTTT CASSQDIAGGPPDTQYF
TRBJ2-7 - TRBV5-8 TRBD2 TGTGCCAGCAGCTATAGGACTAGCGGGTGCTACGAGCAGTACTTC CASSYRTSGCYEQYF
TRBJ2-1 - TRBV7-2 - TGTGCCAGCAGCGCAGGGCGGGGCCACACCTACAATGAGCAGTTCTTC CASSAGRGHTYNEQFF
TRBJ2-7 - TRBV6-1 TRBD2 TGTGCCAGCAGTGAAGGTCAAGCGGGGGCCAACCCGGCCTACGAGCAGTACTTC CASSEGQAGANPAYEQYF
TRBJ2-7 - TRBV10-2 - TGCGCCAGCAGCCCCGGGTCGGAGGCCTACGAGCAGTACTTC CASSPGSEAYEQYF
TRBJ1-2 - TRBV5-6 - TGTGCCAGCAGCTCATCGATAGGGGCCCATAACTATGGCTACACCTTC CASSSSIGAHNYGYTF
TRBJ2-2 - TRBV10-3 - TGTGCCATCAATCATACCGGGGAGCTGTTTTTT CAINHTGELFF
TRBJ1-1 - TRBV6-5 - TGTGCCAGCAGACAAGAAGGGGCGCCGAACACTGAAGCTTTCTTT CASRQEGAPNTEAFF
TRBJ1-2 few TRBV5-6 TRBD1 TGTGCCAGCAGCTCCCACCCCTGGACAGGGGGCGACTATGGCTACACCTTC CASSSHPWTGGDYGYTF
TRBJ1-2 - TRBV19 TRBD1 TGTGCCAGTAGTCTAACAGGGGGCTATTATGGCTACACCTTC CASSLTGGYYGYTF
TRBJ1-2 once TRBV5-1 - TGCGCCAGCAGCTTTTGGGAGGTTGGTGGCTACACCTTC CASSFWEVGGYTF
TRBJ1-1 - TRBV6-6 - TGTGCCAGCAGTAAACGCACGGCGGTGGGGAACACTGAAGCTTTCTTT CASSKRTAVGNTEAFF
TRBJ1-2 - TRBV12-5 - TGTGCTAGGCGCGACAGCAACTATGGCTACACCTTC CARRDSNYGYTF
TRBJ2-6 - TRBV19 TRBD1 TGTGCCAGTAGTATGGGACAGGGCTCGCCTGGGGCCAACGTCCTGACTTTC CASSMGQGSPGANVLTF
TRBJ1-5 - TRBV7-2 - TGTGCCAGCAGCTTAGCGCAAAAGACAGTTCAACCGCCCTATAGCAATCAGCCCCAGCATTTT CASSLAQKTVQPPYSNQPQHF
TRBJ2-4 once TRBV15 - TGTGCCACCAGCAGTAGGGACATTTGCCCTTCCGATTTGGCCAAAAACATTCAGTACTTC CATSSRDICPSDLAKNIQYF
TRBJ2-7 - TRBV6-5 TRBD1 TGTGCCAGTAGACAGGGATCGATCGAGCAGTACTTC CASRQGSIEQYF
TRBJ1-1 - TRBV25-1 - TGTGCCAGCAACCTTGATGGAGGACACACTGAAGCTTTCTTT CASNLDGGHTEAFF
TRBJ1-2 - TRBV1 - TGCACCAGCACCTCGGGGGGGGGTGCGAATTGTGGCTACACCTTC CTSTSGGGANCGYTF
TRBJ2-3 - TRBV27 TRBD1 TGTGCCAGCAGTTCACCGGGACAGGGGGAAGATACGCAGTATTTT CASSSPGQGEDTQYF
TRBJ1-5 - TRBV19 TRBD1 TGTGCCAGTAGTCCCCACGAAAGACAGGGGGCAGGGCAGCCCCAGCATTTT CASSPHERQGAGQPQHF
TRBJ1-3 once TRBV6-1 - TGTGCCAGCAGTGATCCCGGGGGTATATACTCTGGAAACACCATATATTTT CASSDPGGIYSGNTIYF
TRBJ1-1 - TRBV10-3 - TGTGCCATCAGTGACCCCCATCACAGGTCGGCAGCTGAAGCTTTCTTT CAISDPHHRSAAEAFF
TRBJ1-5 - TRBV19 - TGTGCCAGTAGTATAATGTGGGGGGTACAGTTTCATAGCAATCAGCCCCAGCATTTT CASSIMWGVQFHSNQPQHF
TRBJ1-6 few TRBV6-1 TRBD1 TGTGCCAGCAGTGTAGCAACGGACAGGACAAACCCATATAATTCACCCCTCCACTTT CASSVATDRTNPYNSPLHF
TRBJ2-7 - TRBV5-5 - TGTGCCAGCAGCTCACAACCCCACTACGAGCAGTACTTC CASSSQPHYEQYF
TRBJ1-6 - TRBV13 - TGTGCCAGCAGCCCAGGGACATTTAATAATTCCCCCCTCCACTTT CASSPGTFNNSPLHF
TRBJ1-4 - TRBV19 - TGTGCCAGTAGATTGGGCGGAGGGTTAGAAAAACTGTTTTTT CASRLGGGLEKLFF
TRBJ2-7 - TRBV6-5 TRBD2 TGTGCCAGCGGCTCGGGACTAGCTCATGAGCAGTACTTC CASGSGLAHEQYF
TRBJ2-6 few TRBV12-5 TRBD1 TGTGCTAGTGGTTTGGGATCAGGGGGCCAAAGCTCTGGGGCCAACGTCCTGACTTTC CASGLGSGGQSSGANVLTF
TRBJ2-2 - TRBV19 - TGTGCCAGTAGTGCCCCCCTACATGGGAGGAACACCGGGGAGCTGTTTTTT CASSAPLHGRNTGELFF
TRBJ1-2 - TRBV19 - TGTGCCAGTAGTATTGGATTGCGGGCTTCGGGCTACACCTTC CASSIGLRASGYTF
TRBJ2-5 - TRBV6-6 TRBD1 TGTGCCAGCAGTCGGACAGGAAGTGAGACCCAGTACTTC CASSRTGSETQYF
TRBJ1-2 - TRBV18 - TGTGCCAGCTCACCCGGGTTCGGACTCGTATATGGCTACACCTTC CASSPGFGLVYGYTF
TRBJ2-4 - TRBV14 - TGTGCCAGCAGTCCCTCTAGGAGGAACATTCAGTACTTC CASSPSRRNIQYF
TRBJ1-2 - TRBV5-1 TRBD1 TGCGCCAGCAGCATTTGTCCCGACAGGGTGGGAGGCTACACCTTC CASSICPDRVGGYTF